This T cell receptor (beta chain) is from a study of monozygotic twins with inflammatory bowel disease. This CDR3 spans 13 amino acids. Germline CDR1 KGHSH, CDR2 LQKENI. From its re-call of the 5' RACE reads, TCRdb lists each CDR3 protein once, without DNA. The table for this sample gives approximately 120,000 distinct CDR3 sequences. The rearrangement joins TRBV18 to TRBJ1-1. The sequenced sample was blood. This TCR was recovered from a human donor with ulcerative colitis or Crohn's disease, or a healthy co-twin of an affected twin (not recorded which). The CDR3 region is CASSPEEGMFAFF.